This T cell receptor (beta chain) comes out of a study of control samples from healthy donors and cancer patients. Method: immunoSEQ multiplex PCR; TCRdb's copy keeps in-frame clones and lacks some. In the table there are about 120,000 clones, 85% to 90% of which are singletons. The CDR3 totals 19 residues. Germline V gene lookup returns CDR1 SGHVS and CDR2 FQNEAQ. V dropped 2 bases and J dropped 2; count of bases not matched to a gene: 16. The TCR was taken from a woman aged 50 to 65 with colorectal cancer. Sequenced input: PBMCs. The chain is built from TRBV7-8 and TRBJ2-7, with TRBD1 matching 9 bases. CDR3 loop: CASSLLQGASSVRAYEQYF. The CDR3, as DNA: TGTGCCAGCAGCTTACTACAGGGGGCTAGTTCGGTTAGGGCCTACGAGCAGTACTTC.